The 15 T cell receptor beta chains below were found in one sample sequenced in a study of T-cell reconstitution after alpha-beta-depleted transplantation in children. Preparing the TCRbeta library involved the use of unique molecular identifiers. Using its own MiXCR run on the PCR reads, TCRdb lists one record per CDR3 protein. The data hold over 400,000 distinct CDR3 sequences, with approximately 13% observed a single time. The input for sequencing was PBMCs from the stem cell graft donor, taken from the stem cell graft. Every receptor here comes from a human donor who donated a stem cell graft to a child with combined immunodeficiency.

The CDR3 sequence: CASSLANYNEQFF. CDR3 nucleotide sequence: TGTGCCAGCAGCTTAGCAAATTACAATGAGCAGTTCTTC. This sequence joins TRBV11-1 and TRBJ2-1; unclear D gene. Germline V gene sequence: CDR1 SGHAT, CDR2 FQDESV (reference sequence). Trimming pared 0 bases from V and 4 bases from J, leaving 4 bases between. This CDR3 is 13 amino acids long. Using reference TRBV11-1 and TRBJ2-1 for the parts outside the CDR3, the full variable domain is EAEVAQSPRYKITEKSQAVAFWCDPISGHATLYWYRQILGQGPELLVQFQDESVVDDSQLPKDRFSAERLKGVDSTLKIQPAELGDSAMYLCASSLANYNEQFFGPGTRLTVL.

This clonotype was seen ten or more times. The chain carries TRBV15 and TRBJ2-3; TRBD2 matches 7 bases. This CDR3 is built from 16 residues. Looked up from germline, CDR1 is LNHNV and CDR2 is YYDKDF (reference sequence). V dropped 2 bases and J dropped 1; count of bases not matched to a gene: 6. This chain's CDR3 is CATSRSTSGGTDTQYF. In DNA, the CDR3 is TGTGCCACCAGCAGAAGTACAAGCGGGGGCACAGATACGCAGTATTTT.

The V call is TRBV7-2, the J call TRBJ2-5, with 9 bases lining up with TRBD2. J lost 1 base, V lost 2 bases, and 8 bases had no gene match. There are 17 residues in the CDR3. Germline lookup yields CDR1 SGHTA and CDR2 FQGNSA. CDR3 DNA sequence: TGTGCCAGCAGCTTAAGTCCCCTAGCGGGGATCCAAGAGACCCAGTACTTC. Translated: CASSLSPLAGIQETQYF. Full variable domain (remainder filled in from reference TRBV7-2 and TRBJ2-5): GAGVSQSPSNKVTEKGKDVELRCDPISGHTALYWYRQSLGQGLEFLIYFQGNSAPDKSGLPSDRFSAERTGGSVSTLTIQRTQQEDSAVYLCASSLSPLAGIQETQYFGPGTRLLVL.

This clonotype has just a few counts. This chain joins TRBV20-1 and TRBJ1-2; 8 bases fit TRBD1. V lost 5 bases, J lost 8 bases, and 16 bases stayed unmatched. Germline-derived CDR1 and CDR2 are DFQATT and SNEGSKA (reference sequence). The CDR3 totals 15 residues. CDR3 sequence (DNA): TGCAGTGCTCCCGGACAGGGAGGGGGCCGCGAGGGCTACACCTTC. Amino acid sequence: CSAPGQGGGREGYTF.

Many counts were recorded for this clonotype. The chain combines TRBV10-3 with TRBJ2-5, with 9 bases matching TRBD2. This CDR3 comprises 17 residues. With 3 bases clipped from V and 1 base from J, the junction kept 9 bases outside the gene matches. The germline gives CDR1 ENHRY, CDR2 SYGVKD. CDR3 sequence: CAISDLPSGRIQETQYF. CDR3 DNA: TGTGCCATCAGTGATCTTCCCAGCGGGAGGATCCAAGAGACCCAGTACTTC.

This clonotype was picked up many times. The gene calls are TRBV4-3 and TRBJ2-1; D possibly uses TRBD1 or TRBD2 (6 bases each). Germline lookup yields CDR1 LGHNA and CDR2 YSLEER. The V gene lost 0 bases and the J gene lost 7 bases, with 10 bases spanning the gap. The CDR3 has 14 amino acids. The CDR3 spells CASSQDIGGNEQFF. As DNA, the CDR3 is TGCGCCAGCAGCCAAGACATAGGGGGGAATGAGCAGTTCTTC.

The gene calls are TRBV7-9 and TRBJ2-7; 9 nucleotides line up with TRBD1. The CDR3 sequence is 16 residues long. With V trimmed by 2 bases and J by 3 bases, 8 bases remained unmatched. Germline V lookup: CDR1 SEHNR, CDR2 FQNEAQ (reference sequence). The CDR3 DNA reads as TGTGCCAGCAGCTTATCCCGGACAGGGGCTGACTACGAGCAGTACTTC. It is translated as CASSLSRTGADYEQYF.

The J gene is TRBJ1-5, the V gene TRBV24-1, with TRBD1 matching 11 bases. J gave up 4 bases and V 4 bases, and 5 bases lay outside the gene matches. This CDR3 region has 16 residues. Germline loops: CDR1 KGHDR, CDR2 SFDVKD. Written as DNA, the CDR3 is TGTGCCACCAGTGACTCTGGACAGGGGGCGAATCAGCCCCAGCATTTT. Protein product: CATSDSGQGANQPQHF.

The chain joins TRBV6-2 or TRBV6-3 to TRBJ1-5, with D hard to call. Germline CDR1 MNHEY, CDR2 SVGEGT. The CDR3 totals 17 residues. V was trimmed by 7 bases and J by 3 bases, leaving 22 bases between them. The CDR3 bases are TGTGCCAGCACCTCCCTACCCCTCGGGGTAAACAATCAGCCCCAGCATTTT. Translating gives CASTSLPLGVNNQPQHF.

CDR3 sequence (DNA): TGTGCCAGCAGCGCGGGACCTAGCACTGAAGCTTTCTTT. This gives the protein CASSAGPSTEAFF. This chain joins TRBV7-9 and TRBJ1-1; possibly TRBD1 for D (5 bases). Between the trimmed V and J ends, which lost 5 bases and 4 bases, there was a span of 11 bases. CDR1 is SEHNR and CDR2 is FQNEAQ in the germline V gene (reference sequence). This CDR3 contains 13 residues.

The V gene is TRBV30, the J gene TRBJ1-2; D perhaps matches TRBD1 (5 bases). CDR1 and CDR2 (germline): GTSNPN, SVGIG (reference sequence). Trimming shortened V by 1 base and J by 7 bases, and 16 bases separated the two germline ends. The CDR3 has 14 amino acids. The CDR3 region has the DNA TGTGCCTGGAGTGCCTCAGGGTTCTCCGGTGGCTACACCTTC. The encoded protein is CAWSASGFSGGYTF.

This clonotype was picked up many times. Germline and junction disagree at one end, which may indicate a read error. V gene TRBV29-1 combines with J gene TRBJ2-1; TRBD2 matches 7 bases. CDR3 size: 13 residues. Germline CDR1 and CDR2: SQVTM and ANQGSEA. In nucleotides, the CDR3 is TGCAGCGTCGAAGGGACTATGTACAATGAGCAGTTCTTC. Its protein product is CSVEGTMYNEQFF.

The chain has TRBV5-5 and TRBJ1-6; the D is unclear. V gave up 4 bases and J gave up 10 bases, with 12 bases separating them. The CDR3 is 13 residues long. Germline V gene data show CDR1 as SGHKS and CDR2 as YYEKEE (reference sequence). In DNA, the CDR3 is TGTGCCAGCAGCCCACTCCACGAGTCACCCCTCCACTTT. This encodes CASSPLHESPLHF.

This clonotype was observed a handful of times. CDR3 sequence: CASSLSPGEETQYF. The CDR3 nucleotides read TGCGCCAGCAGCTTGAGTCCCGGAGAAGAGACCCAGTACTTC. V is TRBV5-1 and J is TRBJ2-5; the D is unclear. Trimming left V 1 base short and J 3 bases short, with 10 bases between. CDR1 and CDR2 (germline): SGHRS, YFSETQ. The CDR3 totals 14 residues.

This clonotype showed up many times. The genes are TRBV4-2 and TRBJ2-7, with TRBD1 matching 9 bases. Germline CDR1 LGHNA, CDR2 YNFKEQ. This CDR3 has 16 residues. The V segment lost 2 bases and the J segment 1 base; nucleotides outside the gene matches: 6. CDR3 bases: TGTGCCAGCAGCCAATCGACCGGGACAGGGTCCTACGAGCAGTACTTC. This encodes CASSQSTGTGSYEQYF.